These 26 T cell receptor beta chains share one sample of origin, sequenced in a study of shared clonotypes between healthy human individuals. Data came from immunoSEQ multiplex PCR; TCRdb stores just in-frame clones and leaves some out. The sample shows under 1,900,000 clones, approximately 98.5% of them seen only once. The sequenced sample consisted of naive CD4+ T cells sorted from blood. Subset described: CD45RA+ positively selected. These receptor sequences come from a man in his thirties or forties in good health.

The V and J genes are TRBV9 and TRBJ2-3; no clear D gene. CDR3 size: 17 residues. The V gene lost 0 bases and the J gene lost 2 bases, with 16 bases spanning the gap. Germline-derived CDR1 and CDR2 are SGDLS and YYNGEE. This chain's CDR3 is CASSVGLDRLNTDTQYF. The CDR3 region has the DNA TGTGCCAGCAGCGTAGGCTTAGACCGGCTAAACACAGATACGCAGTATTTT.

The chain links TRBV2 to TRBJ2-2; 14 bases align to TRBD2. Germline CDR1 reads SNHLY; CDR2 reads FYNNEI. The J segment lost 3 bases and the V segment lost 7 bases, leaving 4 bases of the junction unmatched. The CDR3 totals 16 residues. The CDR3, as DNA: TGTGCCAGCACTGGGACTAGCGGGAGATACACCGGGGAGCTGTTTTTT. Amino acids: CASTGTSGRYTGELFF.

The chain has TRBV6-1 and TRBJ2-7, with 9 nucleotides matching TRBD2. The CDR3 runs 14 residues. The V gene's germline CDR1 is MNHNS and CDR2 SASEGT. V lost 5 bases to trimming and J lost 3 bases; unmatched junction nucleotides: 5. CDR3 region: CASSPSGTGYEQYF. Written as DNA, the CDR3 is TGTGCCAGCAGTCCTAGCGGGACTGGCTACGAGCAGTACTTC.

The chain carries TRBV28 and TRBJ2-3; TRBD2 agrees at 12 bases. Germline values: CDR1 MDHEN, CDR2 SYDVKM. CDR3 size: 18 residues. V shed 2 bases and J 4 bases; nucleotides not matched to a gene: 10. CDR3 residues: CASSLGLAGGRSPDTQYF. The CDR3 DNA sequence: TGTGCCAGCAGTTTAGGGCTAGCGGGAGGGCGTTCTCCAGATACGCAGTATTTT.

The chain joins TRBV7-2 to TRBJ2-1; no definite D call. The CDR3 runs to 15 residues. Germline-derived CDR1 and CDR2 are SGHTA and FQGNSA. V was clipped by 1 base and J by 6 bases, with 13 bases between them. This CDR3 reads CASSLEVYPINEQFF. CDR3 bases: TGTGCCAGCAGCTTAGAGGTCTACCCGATCAATGAGCAGTTCTTC.

This chain connects TRBV5-4 to TRBJ2-3; the D gene is possibly TRBD2 (5 bases). Germline CDR1 SGHNT, CDR2 YYREEE (reference sequence). The CDR3 has 15 amino acids. Between the trimmed V and J ends, which lost 4 bases and 5 bases, there was a span of 17 bases. The CDR3 loop reads CASSAYTSGGDTQYF. CDR3 sequence (DNA): TGTGCCAGCAGCGCTTACACTAGTGGCGGAGATACGCAGTATTTT. The full variable domain, completed using reference TRBV5-4 and TRBJ2-3, is ETGVTQSPTHLIKTRGQQVTLRCSSQSGHNTVSWYQQALGQGPQFIFQYYREEENGRGNFPPRFSGLQFPNYSSELNVNALELDDSALYLCASSAYTSGGDTQYFGPGTRLTVL.

J is TRBJ2-1 and V is TRBV28; D is possibly TRBD2 (6 bases). The CDR3 extends over 13 amino acids. V was pared by 5 bases and J by 9 bases, with 14 bases between. Germline V lookup: CDR1 MDHEN, CDR2 SYDVKM. CDR3 residues: CASSAGLKGEQFF. The CDR3 coding sequence is TGTGCCAGCAGTGCCGGACTAAAGGGTGAGCAGTTCTTC.

The rearrangement joins TRBV10-2 to TRBJ2-7; D not resolved. Per the germline V gene, CDR1 is WSHSY and CDR2 is SAAADI. The length of the CDR3 is 14 residues. The V end was cut by 2 bases, the J end by 5 bases, with 13 bases between. CDR3 in DNA: TGCGCCAGCAGTGAGGGTAGAGAGTTGGACGAGCAGTACTTC. Translating gives CASSEGRELDEQYF.

The chain carries TRBV10-1 and TRBJ1-5, with a tentative D call TRBD1 (6 bases). Germline lookup yields CDR1 WNHNN and CDR2 SYGVQD (reference sequence). This CDR3 contains 14 residues. V lost 8 bases and J lost 6, with 17 bases in between. CDR3 amino acids: CASSGQGPGQPQHF. As DNA, the CDR3 is TGCGCCAGCTCCGGCCAGGGGCCGGGTCAGCCCCAGCATTTT.

This clone was recorded once. The V gene is TRBV30, the J gene TRBJ1-4, with a tentative D call TRBD1 (5 bases). V was shortened by 1 base and J by 7 bases, with 13 bases between the two germline ends. The CDR3 consists of 14 residues. Looked up from germline, CDR1 is GTSNPN and CDR2 is SVGIG (reference sequence). This CDR3 is CAWSESGTGEKLFF. The CDR3 DNA reads TGTGCCTGGAGTGAGTCCGGGACGGGTGAAAAACTGTTTTTT.

Points on this clone: The same CDR3 is also encoded by other DNA sequences in this sample. The CDR3 DNA sequence: TGCAGTGCTAGTTTAGCTGGGGAGCTGTTTTTT. This codes for CSASLAGELFF. This chain joins TRBV20-1 and TRBJ2-2; no firm D call. V was cut by 3 bases and J by 8 bases, with 7 bases left in between. The germline CDR1 and CDR2 sequences are DFQATT and SNEGSKA (reference sequence). The CDR3 covers 11 residues.

The V gene is TRBV19, the J gene TRBJ2-4; D unclear. Trimming stripped 2 bases from V and 6 bases from J, with 5 bases between. The V gene's germline CDR1 is LNHDA and CDR2 SQIVND (reference sequence). CDR3 length: 12 residues. The chain's CDR3 is CASSITTNIQYF. CDR3 bases: TGTGCCAGTAGTATAACCACAAACATTCAGTACTTC. Together with reference TRBV19 and TRBJ2-4, the CDR3 gives the full variable domain: DGGITQSPKYLFRKEGQNVTLSCEQNLNHDAMYWYRQDPGQGLRLIYYSQIVNDFQKGDIAEGYSVSREKKESFPLTVTSAQKNPTAFYLCASSITTNIQYFGAGTRLSVL.

The gene calls are TRBV5-4 and TRBJ2-5, with no clear D. Trimming took off 0 bases at V and 2 bases at J, with 11 bases between the two ends. CDR1 is SGHNT, CDR2 YYREEE, per germline (reference sequence). The CDR3 sequence is 15 residues long. The CDR3 nucleotides read TGTGCCAGCAGCTTGGGGCAGGCGCCACAAGAGACCCAGTACTTC. Its translation is CASSLGQAPQETQYF.

The sample holds one count of this clone. This chain joins TRBV15 and TRBJ1-5; the match to TRBD1 covers 9 bases. The CDR3 has 14 residues. In germline, CDR1 is LNHNV, CDR2 YYDKDF (reference sequence). V trimming: 3 bases; J trimming: 7 bases; junction bases outside the gene matches: 4. CDR3 sequence: CATSRGQGVQPQHF. CDR3 nucleotides: TGTGCCACCAGCAGGGGACAGGGTGTCCAGCCCCAGCATTTT.

V and J are TRBV18 and TRBJ2-7, with 7 bases lining up with TRBD1. The germline CDR1 and CDR2 sequences are KGHSH and LQKENI. The CDR3 totals 15 residues. The V segment lost 5 bases and the J segment 3 bases; nucleotides outside the gene matches: 10. CDR3 sequence: CASSTSIRDSYEQYF. As DNA, the CDR3 is TGTGCCAGCTCAACTTCAATCCGGGACAGCTACGAGCAGTACTTC. The complete variable domain, with remaining parts taken from reference TRBV18 and TRBJ2-7, reads NAGVMQNPRHLVRRRGQEARLRCSPMKGHSHVYWYRQLPEEGLKFMVYLQKENIIDESGMPKERFSAEFPKEGPSILRIQQVVRGDSAAYFCASSTSIRDSYEQYFGPGTRLTVT.

V gene TRBV13 combines with J gene TRBJ2-3; D gene ambiguous. Germline V gives CDR1 PRHDT, CDR2 FYEKMQ (reference sequence). Trimming cost V 1 base and J 4 bases, with 6 bases left between them. The CDR3 sequence is 13 residues long. CDR3 sequence: CASSLVSSDTQYF. Written as DNA, the CDR3 is TGTGCCAGCAGCTTAGTTTCTTCAGATACGCAGTATTTT.

V gene TRBV11-3 combines with J gene TRBJ2-2, with D unresolved. Germline V gene lookup returns CDR1 SGHNT and CDR2 YENEEA. The CDR3 is 14 amino acids. Trimming shortened V by 4 bases and J by 0 bases, and 6 bases separated the two germline ends. CDR3: CASSSLANTGELFF. Here the CDR3 DNA reads TGTGCCAGCAGCTCCCTAGCGAACACCGGGGAGCTGTTTTTT.

This clone has a single count. CDR3 nucleotides: TGTGCCAGCAGCTTACATTGGGGAGAGACCCAGTACTTC. It yields the protein CASSLHWGETQYF. The chain carries TRBV7-8 and TRBJ2-5; no definite D call. The V end lost 2 bases, the J end lost 4 bases, and 8 bases lay between the germline ends. The CDR3 totals 13 residues. Germline V lookup: CDR1 SGHVS, CDR2 FQNEAQ.

CDR3 sequence: CASSYHPSGRDEQYF. The CDR3 DNA reads as TGTGCCAGCAGTTATCACCCTAGCGGGAGGGATGAGCAGTACTTC. The genes are TRBV6-5 and TRBJ2-7, with 12 bases identical to TRBD2. V shed 3 bases, J shed 7 bases, and the junction held 7 bases outside the gene matches. CDR1 MNHEY and CDR2 SVGAGI come from the germline V gene. The CDR3 is made up of 15 amino acids.

The chain recombines TRBV6-5 with TRBJ1-2, with 9 bases that match TRBD1. Germline-derived CDR1 and CDR2 are MNHEY and SVGAGI. The trim removed 1 base at V and 6 bases at J, leaving 6 bases unmatched. The CDR3 is 15 amino acids. Here the CDR3 reads CASSYFLGQGHGYTF. DNA for the CDR3: TGTGCCAGCAGTTACTTCCTCGGACAGGGGCATGGCTACACCTTC.

The rearrangement links TRBV2 to TRBJ2-7; no definite D call. The CDR3 spans 12 residues. Trimming cost V 3 bases and J 9 bases, with 12 bases left between them. Germline V gene data show CDR1 as SNHLY and CDR2 as FYNNEI. The CDR3 sequence: CASSDVTPGQYF. DNA of the CDR3: TGTGCCAGCAGTGATGTAACTCCTGGGCAGTACTTC.

The chain employs TRBV10-1 and TRBJ2-5; 7 bases line up with TRBD2. The CDR3 length is 15 residues. Looked up from germline, CDR1 is WNHNN and CDR2 is SYGVQD (reference sequence). V gave up 2 bases and J gave up 2 bases; unmatched junction bases: 5. The DNA for the CDR3 is TGCGCCAGCAGTGAGCGCGGGAGTGGGCAAGAGACCCAGTACTTC. Translated: CASSERGSGQETQYF.

The V call is TRBV5-1, the J call TRBJ1-1; a possible D gene is TRBD1 (5 bases). Trimming stripped 0 bases from V and 3 bases from J, with 12 bases between. The germline V gene encodes CDR1 SGHRS and CDR2 YFSETQ. CDR3 length: 15 residues. The CDR3 loop reads CASSLGGSAHTEAFF. The CDR3 bases are TGCGCCAGCAGCTTGGGGGGCAGTGCCCACACTGAAGCTTTCTTT. Combining the CDR3 with reference TRBV5-1 and TRBJ1-1 gives the whole variable domain KAGVTQTPRYLIKTRGQQVTLSCSPISGHRSVSWYQQTPGQGLQFLFEYFSETQRNKGNFPGRFSGRQFSNSRSEMNVSTLELGDSALYLCASSLGGSAHTEAFFGQGTRLTVV.

Here the CDR3 DNA reads TGTGCCAGCAGCGTAGGGGGCGGGAGGGCCGACGAGACCCAGTACTTC. It is translated as CASSVGGGRADETQYF. J is TRBJ2-5 and V is TRBV9, with 9 positions matching TRBD2. The CDR3 covers 16 residues. The V gene's germline CDR1 is SGDLS and CDR2 YYNGEE. J lost 5 bases, V lost 0 bases, and 8 bases had no gene match.

The chain is built from TRBV2 and TRBJ2-6; D is unclear. Trimming stripped 8 bases from V and 0 bases from J, with 14 bases between. CDR3 size: 16 residues. Germline-derived CDR1 and CDR2 are SNHLY and FYNNEI. The CDR3 sequence is CASPTAASSGANVLTF. CDR3 in DNA: TGTGCCAGCCCGACGGCCGCGAGCTCTGGGGCCAACGTCCTGACTTTC.

Here the CDR3 reads CASSVGIRTDTQYF. CDR3 DNA sequence: TGTGCCAGTAGTGTAGGCATTCGCACAGATACGCAGTATTTT. This chain uses TRBV19 with TRBJ2-3; D remains unclear. V lost 5 bases and J 1 base, leaving 10 bases between the germline ends. Germline loops: CDR1 LNHDA, CDR2 SQIVND (reference sequence). The CDR3 spans 14 residues.